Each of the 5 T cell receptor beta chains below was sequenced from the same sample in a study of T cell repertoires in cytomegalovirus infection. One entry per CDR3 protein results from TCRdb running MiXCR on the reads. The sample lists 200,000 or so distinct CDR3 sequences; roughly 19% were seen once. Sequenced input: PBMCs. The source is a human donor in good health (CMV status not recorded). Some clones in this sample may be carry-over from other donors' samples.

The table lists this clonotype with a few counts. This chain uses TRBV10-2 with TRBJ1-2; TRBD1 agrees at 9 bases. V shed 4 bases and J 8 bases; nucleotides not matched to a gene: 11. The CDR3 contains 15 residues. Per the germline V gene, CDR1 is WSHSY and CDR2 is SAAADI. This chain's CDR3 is CASSGMDDRGDGYTF. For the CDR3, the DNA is TGCGCCAGCAGTGGAATGGACGACAGGGGGGACGGCTACACCTTC.

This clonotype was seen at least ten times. The CDR3 nucleotides read TGTGCCAGCAGCTTACGACTGAACACTGAAGCTTTCTTT. Encoded protein: CASSLRLNTEAFF. The rearrangement joins TRBV7-8 to TRBJ1-1; D unresolved. V dropped 2 bases and J dropped 0 bases, with 4 bases sitting between them. The CDR3 runs 13 residues. CDR1 is SGHVS and CDR2 is FQNEAQ in the germline V gene.

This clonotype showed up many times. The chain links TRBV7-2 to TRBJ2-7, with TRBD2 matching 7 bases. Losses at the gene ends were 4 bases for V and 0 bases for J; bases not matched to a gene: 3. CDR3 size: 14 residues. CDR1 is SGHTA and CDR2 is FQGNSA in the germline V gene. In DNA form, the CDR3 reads TGTGCCAGCAGCTCTGGCGGGAGCTCCTACGAGCAGTACTTC. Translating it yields CASSSGGSSYEQYF.

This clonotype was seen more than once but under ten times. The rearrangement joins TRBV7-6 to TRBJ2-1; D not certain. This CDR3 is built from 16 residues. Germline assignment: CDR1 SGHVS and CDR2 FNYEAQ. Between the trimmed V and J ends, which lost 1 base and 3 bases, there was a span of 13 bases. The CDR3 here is CASSLGVGIVYNEQFF. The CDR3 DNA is TGTGCCAGCAGCTTAGGAGTAGGTATAGTCTACAATGAGCAGTTCTTC.

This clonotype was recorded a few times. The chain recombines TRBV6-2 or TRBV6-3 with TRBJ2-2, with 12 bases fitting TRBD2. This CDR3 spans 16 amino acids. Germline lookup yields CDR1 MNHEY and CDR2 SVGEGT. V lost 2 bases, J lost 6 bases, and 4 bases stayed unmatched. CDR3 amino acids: CASSYVTSGRSGELFF. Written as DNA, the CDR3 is TGTGCCAGCAGTTACGTTACTAGCGGGAGGTCCGGGGAGCTGTTTTTT.